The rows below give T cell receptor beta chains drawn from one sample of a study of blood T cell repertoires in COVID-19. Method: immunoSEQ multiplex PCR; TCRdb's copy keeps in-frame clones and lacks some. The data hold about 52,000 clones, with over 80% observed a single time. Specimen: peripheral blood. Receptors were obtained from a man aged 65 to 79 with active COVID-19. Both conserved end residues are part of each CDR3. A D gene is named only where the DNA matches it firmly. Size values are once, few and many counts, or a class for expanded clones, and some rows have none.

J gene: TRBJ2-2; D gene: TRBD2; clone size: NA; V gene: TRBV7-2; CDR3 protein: CASSRGGDTGELFF; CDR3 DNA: TGTGCCAGCAGCCGGGGGGGCGACACCGGGGAGCTGTTTTTT
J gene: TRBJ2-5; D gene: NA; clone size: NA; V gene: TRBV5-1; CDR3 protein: CASSLASPGQETQYF; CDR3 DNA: TGCGCCAGCAGCTTGGCCTCCCCGGGCCAAGAGACCCAGTACTTC
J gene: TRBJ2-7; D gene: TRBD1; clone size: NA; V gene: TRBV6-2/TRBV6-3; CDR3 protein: CASSPRTGFYEQYF; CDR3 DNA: TGTGCCAGCAGTCCCCGGACAGGGTTCTACGAGCAGTACTTC
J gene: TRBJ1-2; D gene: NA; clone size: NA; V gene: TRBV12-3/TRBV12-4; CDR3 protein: CASSDPGAYGYTF; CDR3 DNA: TGTGCCAGCAGTGACCCGGGAGCCTATGGCTACACCTTC
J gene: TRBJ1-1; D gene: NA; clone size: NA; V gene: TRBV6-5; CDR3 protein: CATTTAGNTEAFF; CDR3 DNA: TGTGCCACCACGACGGCGGGGAACACTGAAGCTTTCTTT
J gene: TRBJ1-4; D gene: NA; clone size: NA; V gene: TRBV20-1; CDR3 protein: CSASVAVSRAKEKLFF; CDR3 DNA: TGCAGTGCTAGTGTGGCAGTCAGCAGGGCGAAAGAAAAACTGTTTTTT
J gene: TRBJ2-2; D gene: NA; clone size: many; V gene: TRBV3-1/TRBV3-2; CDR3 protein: CASSPGLPGELFF; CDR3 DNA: TGTGCCAGCAGCCCCGGTTTGCCCGGGGAGCTGTTTTTT
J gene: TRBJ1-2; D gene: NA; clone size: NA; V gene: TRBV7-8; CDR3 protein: CASSLSSGQMDTF; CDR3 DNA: TGTGCCAGCAGCTTATCAAGCGGACAGATGGACACCTTC
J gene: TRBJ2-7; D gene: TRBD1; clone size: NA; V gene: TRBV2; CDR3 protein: CASSSTGRDEQYF; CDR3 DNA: TGTGCCAGCAGTTCGACAGGGCGAGACGAGCAGTACTTC
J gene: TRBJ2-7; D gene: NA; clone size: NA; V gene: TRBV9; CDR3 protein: CASSPQGISYEQYF; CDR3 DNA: TGTGCCAGCAGCCCCCAGGGTATCTCCTACGAGCAGTACTTC
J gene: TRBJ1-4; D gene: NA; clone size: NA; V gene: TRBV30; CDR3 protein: CAWSTPRGEKLFF; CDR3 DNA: TGTGCCTGGAGTACTCCCAGGGGCGAAAAACTGTTTTTT
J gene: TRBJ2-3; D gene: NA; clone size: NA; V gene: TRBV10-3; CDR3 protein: CAIGGGRSGDTQYF; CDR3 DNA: TGTGCCATCGGCGGGGGCCGATCAGGAGATACGCAGTATTTT
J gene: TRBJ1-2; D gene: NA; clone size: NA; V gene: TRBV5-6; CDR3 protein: CASSLRTGGYTF; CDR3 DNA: TGTGCCAGCAGCCTCCGGACTGGGGGCTACACCTTC
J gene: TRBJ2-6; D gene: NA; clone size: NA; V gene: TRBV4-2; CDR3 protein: CASSQDRAPSGANVLTF; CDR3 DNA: TGTGCCAGCAGCCAAGACAGGGCCCCCTCTGGGGCCAACGTCCTGACTTTC
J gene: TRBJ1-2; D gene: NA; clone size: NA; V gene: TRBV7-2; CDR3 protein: CASSLVREDYGYTF; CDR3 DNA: TGTGCCAGCAGCTTGGTCAGGGAGGACTATGGCTACACCTTC
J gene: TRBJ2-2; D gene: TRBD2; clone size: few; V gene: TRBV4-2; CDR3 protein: CASSHVTSGATGELFF; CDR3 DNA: TGTGCCAGCAGCCATGTAACTAGCGGCGCCACCGGGGAGCTGTTTTTT
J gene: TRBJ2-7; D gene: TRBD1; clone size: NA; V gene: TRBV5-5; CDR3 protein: CASSAPGQAIYEQYF; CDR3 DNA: TGTGCCAGCAGCGCGCCGGGACAGGCGATCTACGAGCAGTACTTC
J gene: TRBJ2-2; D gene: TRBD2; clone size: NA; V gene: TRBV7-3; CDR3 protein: CASSPVAGNAGELFF; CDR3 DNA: TGTGCCAGCAGCCCCGTAGCGGGAAACGCCGGGGAGCTGTTTTTT
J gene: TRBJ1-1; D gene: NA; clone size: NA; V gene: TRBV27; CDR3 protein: CASSLSWGGNTEAFF; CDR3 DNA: TGTGCCAGCAGTTTATCATGGGGGGGGAACACTGAAGCTTTCTTT
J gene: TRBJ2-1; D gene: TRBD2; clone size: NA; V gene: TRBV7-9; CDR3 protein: CASSLAGGNEQFF; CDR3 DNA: TGTGCCAGCAGCTTAGCGGGAGGGAATGAGCAGTTCTTC
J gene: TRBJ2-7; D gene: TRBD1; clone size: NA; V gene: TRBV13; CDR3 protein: CAGSRPGQLAYEQYF; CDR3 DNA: TGTGCCGGCAGTCGACCGGGACAGCTAGCCTACGAGCAGTACTTC
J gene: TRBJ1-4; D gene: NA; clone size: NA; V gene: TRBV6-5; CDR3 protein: CASQGLANEKLFF; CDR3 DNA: TGTGCCAGCCAGGGGTTGGCTAATGAAAAACTGTTTTTT